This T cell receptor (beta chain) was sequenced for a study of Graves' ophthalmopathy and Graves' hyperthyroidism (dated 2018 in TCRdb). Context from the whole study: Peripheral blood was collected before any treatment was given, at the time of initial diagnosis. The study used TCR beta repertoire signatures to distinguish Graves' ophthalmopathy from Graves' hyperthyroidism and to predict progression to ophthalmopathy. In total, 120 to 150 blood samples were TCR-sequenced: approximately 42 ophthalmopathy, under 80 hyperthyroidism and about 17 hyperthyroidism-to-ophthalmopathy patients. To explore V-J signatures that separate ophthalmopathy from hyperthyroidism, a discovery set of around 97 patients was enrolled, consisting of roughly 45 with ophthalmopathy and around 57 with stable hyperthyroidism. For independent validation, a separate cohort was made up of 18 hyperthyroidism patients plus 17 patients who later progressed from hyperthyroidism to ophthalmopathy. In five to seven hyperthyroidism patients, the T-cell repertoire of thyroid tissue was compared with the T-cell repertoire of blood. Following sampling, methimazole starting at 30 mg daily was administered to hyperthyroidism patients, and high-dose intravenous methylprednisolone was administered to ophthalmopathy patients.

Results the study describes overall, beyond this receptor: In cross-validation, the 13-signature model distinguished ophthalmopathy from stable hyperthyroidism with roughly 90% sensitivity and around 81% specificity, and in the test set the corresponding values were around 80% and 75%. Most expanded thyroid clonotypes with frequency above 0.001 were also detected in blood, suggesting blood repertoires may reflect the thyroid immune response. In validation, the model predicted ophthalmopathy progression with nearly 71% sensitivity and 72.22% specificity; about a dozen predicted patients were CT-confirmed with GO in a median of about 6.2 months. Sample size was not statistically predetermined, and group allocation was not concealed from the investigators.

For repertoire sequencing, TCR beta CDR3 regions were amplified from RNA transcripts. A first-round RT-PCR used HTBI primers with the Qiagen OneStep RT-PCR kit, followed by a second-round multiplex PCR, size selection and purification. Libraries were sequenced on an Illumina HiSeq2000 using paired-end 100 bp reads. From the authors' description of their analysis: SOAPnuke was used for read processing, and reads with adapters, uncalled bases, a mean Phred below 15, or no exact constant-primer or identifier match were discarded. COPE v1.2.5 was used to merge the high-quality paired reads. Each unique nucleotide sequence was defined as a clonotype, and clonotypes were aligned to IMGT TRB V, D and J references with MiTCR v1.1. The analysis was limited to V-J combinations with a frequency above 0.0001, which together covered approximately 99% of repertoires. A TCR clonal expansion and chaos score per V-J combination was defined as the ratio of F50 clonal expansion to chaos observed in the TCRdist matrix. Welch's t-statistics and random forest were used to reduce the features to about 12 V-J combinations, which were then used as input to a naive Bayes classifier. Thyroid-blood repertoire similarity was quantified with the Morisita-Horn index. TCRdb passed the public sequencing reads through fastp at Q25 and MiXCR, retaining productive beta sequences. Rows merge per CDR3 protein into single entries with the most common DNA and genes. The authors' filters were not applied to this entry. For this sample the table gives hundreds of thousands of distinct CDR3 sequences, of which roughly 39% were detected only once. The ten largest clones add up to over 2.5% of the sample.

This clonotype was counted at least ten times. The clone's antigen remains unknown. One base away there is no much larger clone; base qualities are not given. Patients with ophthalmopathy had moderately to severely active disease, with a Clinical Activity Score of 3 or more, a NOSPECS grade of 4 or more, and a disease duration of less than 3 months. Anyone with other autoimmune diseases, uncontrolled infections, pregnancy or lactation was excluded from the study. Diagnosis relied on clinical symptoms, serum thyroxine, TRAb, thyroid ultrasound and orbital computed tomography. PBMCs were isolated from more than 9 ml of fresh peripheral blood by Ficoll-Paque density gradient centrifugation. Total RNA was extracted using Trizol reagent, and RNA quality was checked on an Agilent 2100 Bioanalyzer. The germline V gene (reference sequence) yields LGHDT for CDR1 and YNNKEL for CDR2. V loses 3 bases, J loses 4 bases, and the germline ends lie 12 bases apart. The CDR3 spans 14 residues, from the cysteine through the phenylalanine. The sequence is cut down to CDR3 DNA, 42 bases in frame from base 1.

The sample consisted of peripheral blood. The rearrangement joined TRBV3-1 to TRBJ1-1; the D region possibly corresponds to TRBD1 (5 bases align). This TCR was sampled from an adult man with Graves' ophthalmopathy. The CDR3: CASSQLGPGTEAFF. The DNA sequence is TGTGCCAGCAGCCAGCTGGGACCAGGCACTGAAGCTTTCTTT.